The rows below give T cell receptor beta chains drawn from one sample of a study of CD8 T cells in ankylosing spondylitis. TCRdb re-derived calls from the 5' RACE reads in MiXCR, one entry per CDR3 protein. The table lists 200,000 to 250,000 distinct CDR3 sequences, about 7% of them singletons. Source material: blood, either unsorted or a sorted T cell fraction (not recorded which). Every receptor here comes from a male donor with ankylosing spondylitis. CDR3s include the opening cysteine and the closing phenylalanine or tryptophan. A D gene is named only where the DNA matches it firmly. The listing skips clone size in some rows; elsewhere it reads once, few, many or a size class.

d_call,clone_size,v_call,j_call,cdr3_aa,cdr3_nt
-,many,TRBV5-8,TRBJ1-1,CASSFTVGNGDTEAFF,TGTGCCAGCAGCTTTACTGTTGGGAACGGGGACACTGAAGCTTTCTTT
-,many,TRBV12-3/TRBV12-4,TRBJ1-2,CATEPGDYGYTF,TGTGCCACCGAGCCGGGTGACTATGGCTACACCTTC
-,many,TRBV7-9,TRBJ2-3,CASSDFGDTQYF,TGTGCCAGCAGCGATTTTGGGGATACGCAGTATTTT
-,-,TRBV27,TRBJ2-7,CASSLEGAGYEQYF,TGTGCCAGCAGTTTGGAGGGGGCAGGCTACGAGCAGTACTTC
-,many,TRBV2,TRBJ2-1,CASRDDPSSYNEQFF,TGTGCCAGCAGAGATGACCCGAGCTCCTACAATGAGCAGTTCTTC
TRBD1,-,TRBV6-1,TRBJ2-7,CASSGWDRGPNEQYF,TGTGCCAGCAGTGGCTGGGACAGGGGGCCGAACGAGCAGTACTTC
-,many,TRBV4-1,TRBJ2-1,CASSQDSLSSYNEQFF,TGCGCCAGCAGCCAAGACAGCCTTAGCTCCTACAATGAGCAGTTCTTC
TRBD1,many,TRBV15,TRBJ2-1,CATSRDLGTGVSEQFF,TGTGCCACCAGCAGAGACCTAGGGACAGGGGTCAGTGAGCAGTTCTTC
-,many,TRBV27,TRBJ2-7,CASGAGFSYEQYF,TGTGCCAGCGGGGCAGGGTTCTCCTACGAGCAGTACTTC
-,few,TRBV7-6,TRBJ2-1,CASSLESGGVTYNEQFF,TGTGCCAGCAGCTTAGAAAGTGGCGGGGTGACCTACAATGAGCAGTTCTTC
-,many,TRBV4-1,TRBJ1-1,CASSLSGRAEAFF,TGCGCCAGCAGCCTTTCGGGGAGGGCGGAAGCTTTCTTT
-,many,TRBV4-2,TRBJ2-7,CASSQDGGSYEQYF,TGTGCCAGCAGCCAAGATGGGGGATCTTACGAGCAGTACTTC
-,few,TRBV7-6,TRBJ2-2,CASRGTARELFF,TGTGCCAGCAGAGGGACGGCTCGGGAGCTGTTTTTT
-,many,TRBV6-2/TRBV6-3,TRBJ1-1,CASSYSLLNTEAFF,TGTGCCAGCAGCTACAGCCTCTTGAACACTGAAGCTTTCTTT
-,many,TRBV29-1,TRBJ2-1,CSVDTTYNEQFF,TGCAGCGTGGACACCACCTACAATGAGCAGTTCTTC
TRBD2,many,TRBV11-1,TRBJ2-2,CASSPTHIAGSNTGELFF,TGTGCCAGCAGCCCAACCCACATAGCGGGATCGAACACCGGGGAGCTGTTTTTT
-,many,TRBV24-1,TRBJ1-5,CATSDLRGQPQHF,TGTGCCACCAGTGATTTGCGGGGTCAGCCCCAGCATTTT
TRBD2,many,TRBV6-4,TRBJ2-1,CASSDFSTSGYNEQFF,TGTGCCAGCAGTGACTTTTCGACTAGCGGGTACAATGAGCAGTTCTTC
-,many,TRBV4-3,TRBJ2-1,CASSQDLRNNEQFF,TGCGCCAGCAGCCAAGATCTTAGGAACAATGAGCAGTTCTTC
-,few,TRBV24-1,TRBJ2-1,CATSKRTRQFF,TGTGCCACCAGTAAACGAACAAGGCAGTTCTTC
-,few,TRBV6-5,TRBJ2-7,CASSYPTGPTYEQYF,TGTGCCAGCAGTTACCCGACGGGACCTACCTACGAGCAGTACTTC
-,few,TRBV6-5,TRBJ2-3,CASSYFREKGTDTQYF,TGTGCCAGCAGTTACTTTCGCGAGAAGGGCACAGATACGCAGTATTTT
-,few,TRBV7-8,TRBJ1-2,CASSTDTLYGYTF,TGTGCCAGCAGCACGGACACACTATATGGCTACACCTTC
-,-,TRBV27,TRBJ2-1,CASKGGVSGYNEQFF,TGTGCCAGCAAGGGGGGAGTAAGCGGGTATAATGAGCAGTTCTTC
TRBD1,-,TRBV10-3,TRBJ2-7,CAISKQPGQGWVPYEQYF,TGTGCCATCAGTAAACAACCGGGACAGGGATGGGTCCCCTACGAGCAGTACTTC
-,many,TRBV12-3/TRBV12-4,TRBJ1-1,CASSFDRLRVNTEAFF,TGTGCCAGCAGTTTTGACAGGCTTAGGGTGAACACTGAAGCTTTCTTT
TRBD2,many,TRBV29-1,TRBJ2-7,CSASGTSGRDSYEQYF,TGCAGCGCCTCCGGGACTAGCGGGAGGGACTCCTACGAGCAGTACTTC
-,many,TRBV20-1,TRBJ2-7,CSASEISYEQYF,TGCAGTGCTAGCGAGATCTCCTACGAGCAGTACTTC
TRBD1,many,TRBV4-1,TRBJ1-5,CASSPRQGVIAQHF,TGCGCCAGCAGCCCCCGACAGGGGGTCATAGCCCAGCATTTT
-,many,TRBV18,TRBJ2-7,CASSSARDTDPYEQYF,TGTGCCAGCTCATCAGCCCGGGACACCGATCCCTACGAGCAGTACTTC
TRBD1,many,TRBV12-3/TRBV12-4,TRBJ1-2,CASSSPDRVANYGYTF,TGTGCCAGCAGTTCGCCTGACAGGGTAGCTAACTATGGCTACACCTTC
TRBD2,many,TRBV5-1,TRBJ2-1,CASSFLAGGFYNEQFF,TGCGCCAGCAGCTTTCTAGCGGGAGGATTCTACAATGAGCAGTTCTTC
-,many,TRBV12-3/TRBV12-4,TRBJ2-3,CASRPGGDTQYF,TGTGCCAGCAGACCGGGCGGGGATACGCAGTATTTT
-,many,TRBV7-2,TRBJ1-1,CASSLGQPQISEAFF,TGTGCCAGCAGCTTAGGGCAGCCCCAAATTTCTGAAGCTTTCTTT
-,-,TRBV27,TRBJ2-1,CASTPTGGGFNEQFF,TGTGCCAGCACCCCGACTGGAGGGGGCTTCAATGAGCAGTTCTTC
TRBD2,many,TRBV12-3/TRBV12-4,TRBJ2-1,CASSFGGGPLEQFF,TGTGCCAGCAGTTTTGGGGGAGGGCCCCTTGAGCAGTTCTTC
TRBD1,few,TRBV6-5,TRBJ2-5,CASSYSPGGRGETQYF,TGTGCCAGCAGTTACTCGCCAGGGGGTCGGGGAGAGACCCAGTACTTC
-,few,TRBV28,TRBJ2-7,CASSLASGTTYEQYF,TGTGCCAGCAGTTTAGCCTCCGGGACAACCTACGAGCAGTACTTC
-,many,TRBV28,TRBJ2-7,CASVGGYEQYF,TGTGCCAGCGTGGGGGGCTACGAGCAGTACTTC
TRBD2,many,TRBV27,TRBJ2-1,CASSIPSGGANEQFF,TGTGCCAGCAGTATCCCAAGCGGGGGGGCAAATGAGCAGTTCTTC
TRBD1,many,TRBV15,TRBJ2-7,CATSRDRGHLDEQYF,TGTGCCACCAGCAGAGACAGGGGGCACTTGGACGAGCAGTACTTC
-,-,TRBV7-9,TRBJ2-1,CATHSGNEQFF,TGTGCCACTCACAGCGGGAATGAGCAGTTCTTC
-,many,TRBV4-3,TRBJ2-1,CASSQGTGRGNEQFF,TGCGCCAGCAGCCAAGGGACGGGGCGTGGCAATGAGCAGTTCTTC
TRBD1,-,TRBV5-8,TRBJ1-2,CASTIPGTGNGYTF,TGTGCCAGCACAATCCCCGGGACAGGGAATGGCTACACCTTC
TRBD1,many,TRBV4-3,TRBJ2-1,CASSHRTGTYNEQFF,TGCGCCAGCAGCCATAGGACAGGCACCTACAATGAGCAGTTCTTC
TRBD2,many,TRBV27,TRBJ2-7,CASSPQFPGLTYEQYF,TGTGCCAGCAGCCCCCAGTTTCCGGGACTAACCTACGAGCAGTACTTC